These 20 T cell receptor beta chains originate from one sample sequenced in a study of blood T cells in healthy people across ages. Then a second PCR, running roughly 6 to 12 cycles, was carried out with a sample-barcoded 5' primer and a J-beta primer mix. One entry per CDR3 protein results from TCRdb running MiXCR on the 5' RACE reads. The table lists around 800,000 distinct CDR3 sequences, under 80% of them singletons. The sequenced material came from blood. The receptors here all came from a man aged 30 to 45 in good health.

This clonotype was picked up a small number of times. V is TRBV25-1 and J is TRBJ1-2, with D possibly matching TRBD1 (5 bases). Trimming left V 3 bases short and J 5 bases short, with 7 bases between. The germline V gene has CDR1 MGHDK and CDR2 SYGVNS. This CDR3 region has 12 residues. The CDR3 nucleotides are TGTGCCAGCAGTGAGAGGACATATGGCTACACCTTC. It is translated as CASSERTYGYTF.

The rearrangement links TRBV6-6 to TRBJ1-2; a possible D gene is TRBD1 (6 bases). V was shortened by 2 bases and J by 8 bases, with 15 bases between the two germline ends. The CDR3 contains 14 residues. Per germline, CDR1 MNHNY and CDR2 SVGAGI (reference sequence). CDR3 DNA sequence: TGTGCCAGCAGTTACGAGGACAGCTGGAAGGGCTACACCTTC. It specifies CASSYEDSWKGYTF.

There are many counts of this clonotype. The CDR3 here is CAIRMAGSQIQYF. CDR3 in DNA: TGTGCCATCAGGATGGCCGGGTCGCAGATTCAGTACTTC. This rearrangement joins TRBV10-3 to TRBJ2-4; D uncertain. V lost 6 bases, J lost 10 bases, and 16 bases lay in between. This CDR3 has 13 residues. The germline V gene encodes CDR1 ENHRY and CDR2 SYGVKD.

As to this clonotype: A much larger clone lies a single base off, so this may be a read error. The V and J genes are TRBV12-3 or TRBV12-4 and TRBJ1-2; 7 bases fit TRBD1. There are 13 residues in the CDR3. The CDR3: CACSPGQEDGYTF. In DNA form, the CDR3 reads TGTGCCTGCAGTCCCGGACAGGAAGATGGCTACACCTTC.

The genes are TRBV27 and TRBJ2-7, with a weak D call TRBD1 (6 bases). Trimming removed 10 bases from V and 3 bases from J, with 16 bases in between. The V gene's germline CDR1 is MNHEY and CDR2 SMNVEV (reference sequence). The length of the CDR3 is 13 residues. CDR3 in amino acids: CATAQGPFYEQYF. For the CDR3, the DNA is TGTGCCACCGCCCAGGGGCCATTCTACGAGCAGTACTTC.

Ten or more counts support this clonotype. The CDR3 is CASSPGRAGGFNEQYF. The CDR3 DNA is TGTGCCAGCAGTCCCGGGAGAGCGGGGGGGTTTAACGAGCAGTACTTC. This sequence joins TRBV27 and TRBJ2-7; 10 bases are a match to TRBD2. V trimming: 5 bases; J trimming: 5 bases; junction bases outside the gene matches: 12. The CDR3 length is 16 residues. Germline loops: CDR1 MNHEY, CDR2 SMNVEV (reference sequence).

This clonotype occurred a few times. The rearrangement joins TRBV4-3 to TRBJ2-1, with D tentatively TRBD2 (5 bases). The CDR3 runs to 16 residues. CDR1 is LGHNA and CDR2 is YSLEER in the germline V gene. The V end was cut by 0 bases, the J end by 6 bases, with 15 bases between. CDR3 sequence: CASSQDLPSLGNEQFF. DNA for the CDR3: TGCGCCAGCAGCCAAGACCTCCCTAGCTTGGGCAATGAGCAGTTCTTC.

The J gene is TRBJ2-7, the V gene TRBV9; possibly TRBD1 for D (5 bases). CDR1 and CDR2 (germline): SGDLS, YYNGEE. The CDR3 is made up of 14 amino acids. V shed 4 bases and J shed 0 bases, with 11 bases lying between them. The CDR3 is CASSPTVYSYEQYF. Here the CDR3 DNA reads TGTGCCAGCAGCCCGACAGTATACTCCTACGAGCAGTACTTC.

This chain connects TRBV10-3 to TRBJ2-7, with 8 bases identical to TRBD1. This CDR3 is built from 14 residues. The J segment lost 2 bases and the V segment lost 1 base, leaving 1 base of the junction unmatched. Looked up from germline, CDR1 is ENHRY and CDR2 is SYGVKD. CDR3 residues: CAISELQGAYEQYF. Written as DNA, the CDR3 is TGTGCCATCAGTGAGTTACAGGGGGCCTACGAGCAGTACTTC.

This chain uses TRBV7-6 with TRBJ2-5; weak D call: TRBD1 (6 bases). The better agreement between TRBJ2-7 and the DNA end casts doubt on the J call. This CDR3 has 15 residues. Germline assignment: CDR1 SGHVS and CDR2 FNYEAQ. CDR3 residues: CASSEVGGSAYEQYF. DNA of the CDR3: TGTGCCAGCAGCGAGGTAGGGGGATCTGCCTACGAGCAGTACTTC.

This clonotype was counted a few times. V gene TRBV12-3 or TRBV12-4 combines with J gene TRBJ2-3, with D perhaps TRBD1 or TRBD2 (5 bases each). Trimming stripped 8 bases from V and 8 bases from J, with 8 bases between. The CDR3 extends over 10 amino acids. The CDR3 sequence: CASRGGTQYF. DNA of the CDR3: TGTGCCAGCCGTGGGGGTACGCAGTATTTT.

The CDR3 sequence: CAISESSGVSYEQYF. CDR3 in DNA: TGTGCCATCAGTGAGTCGAGCGGGGTCTCCTACGAGCAGTACTTC. The chain employs TRBV10-3 and TRBJ2-7, with 7 bases aligning to TRBD2. V trimming: 0 bases; J trimming: 0 bases; junction bases outside the gene matches: 2. Germline V gene lookup returns CDR1 ENHRY and CDR2 SYGVKD. This CDR3 is built from 15 residues.

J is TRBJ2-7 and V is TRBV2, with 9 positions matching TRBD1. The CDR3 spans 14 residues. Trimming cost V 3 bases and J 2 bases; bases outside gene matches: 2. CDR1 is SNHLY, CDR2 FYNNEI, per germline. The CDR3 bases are TGTGCCAGCAGTGACGGACAGGGGACCTACGAGCAGTACTTC. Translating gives CASSDGQGTYEQYF.

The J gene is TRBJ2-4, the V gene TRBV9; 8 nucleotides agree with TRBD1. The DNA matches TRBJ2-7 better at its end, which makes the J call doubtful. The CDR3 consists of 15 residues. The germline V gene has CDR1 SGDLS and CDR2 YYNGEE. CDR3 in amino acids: CASSRGQASSYEQYF. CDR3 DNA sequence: TGTGCCAGCAGCCGGGGACAGGCAAGCTCCTACGAGCAGTACTTC.

The CDR3 here is CASRWDREIDEQFF. The CDR3 bases are TGTGCCAGCAGATGGGACAGGGAAATTGATGAGCAGTTCTTC. The rearrangement links TRBV7-2 to TRBJ2-1, with TRBD1 matching over 9 bases. Germline V CDR1 and CDR2: SGHTA, FQGNSA. Losses at the gene ends were 6 bases for V and 8 bases for J; bases not matched to a gene: 8. The CDR3 extends over 14 amino acids.

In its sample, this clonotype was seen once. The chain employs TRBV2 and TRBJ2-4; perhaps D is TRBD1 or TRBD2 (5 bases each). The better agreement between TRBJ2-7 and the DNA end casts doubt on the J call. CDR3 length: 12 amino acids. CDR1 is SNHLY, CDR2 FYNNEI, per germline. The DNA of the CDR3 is TGTGCCAGCAGGGAGTGGGGGAACGAGCAGTACTTC. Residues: CASREWGNEQYF.

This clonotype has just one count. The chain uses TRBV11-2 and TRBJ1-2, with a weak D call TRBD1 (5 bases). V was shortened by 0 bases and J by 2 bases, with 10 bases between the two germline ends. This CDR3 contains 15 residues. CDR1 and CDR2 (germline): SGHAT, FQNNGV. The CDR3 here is CASSLEQGRNYGYTF. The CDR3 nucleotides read TGTGCCAGCAGCTTAGAGCAGGGCAGAAACTATGGCTACACCTTC.

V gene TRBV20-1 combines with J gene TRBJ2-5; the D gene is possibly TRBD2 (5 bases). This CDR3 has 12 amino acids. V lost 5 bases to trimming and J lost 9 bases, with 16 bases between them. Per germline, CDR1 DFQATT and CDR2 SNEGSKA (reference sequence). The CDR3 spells CSAPKNREAQYF. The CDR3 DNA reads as TGCAGTGCTCCCAAAAACCGGGAAGCCCAGTACTTC.

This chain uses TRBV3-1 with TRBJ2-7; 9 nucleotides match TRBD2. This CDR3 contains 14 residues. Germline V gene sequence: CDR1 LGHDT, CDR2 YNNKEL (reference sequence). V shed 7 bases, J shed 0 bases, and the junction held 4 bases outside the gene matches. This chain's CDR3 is CASTASGVSYEQYF. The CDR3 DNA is TGTGCCAGCACCGCTAGCGGGGTCTCCTACGAGCAGTACTTC.

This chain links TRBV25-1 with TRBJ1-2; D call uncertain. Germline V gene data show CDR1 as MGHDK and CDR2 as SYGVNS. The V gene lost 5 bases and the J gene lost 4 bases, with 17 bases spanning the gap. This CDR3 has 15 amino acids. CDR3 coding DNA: TGTGCCAGCAGTTTCCCCGGTGGGCGCGGCTATGGCTACACCTTC. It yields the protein CASSFPGGRGYGYTF.